This TCR beta chain was recovered during a study of cytomegalovirus exposure and HLA in healthy donors. Study-wide findings and caveats: The study reported that TCR beta sequences accurately predicted HLA-A and HLA-B alleles in most subjects. Both high specificity and high sensitivity reportedly marked the classifier's diagnosis of cytomegalovirus status. The authors enumerated around 150 TCR beta chains as linked to cytomegalovirus. Serostatus for CMV was the only available immune exposure information.

The V segment lost 4 bases and the J segment 0 bases; nucleotides outside the gene matches: 7. Germline loops: CDR1 ENHRY, CDR2 SYGVKD. The CDR3 is 16 amino acids. The study ran its PCR with 60 Vbeta and 13 Jbeta primers. The data were produced by immunoSEQ multiplex PCR, yet TCRdb's version contains in-frame clones alone and is incomplete. The sample carries 140,000 to 150,000 clones, over 70% recorded once. Comments on this clone: Its antigen is still unknown.

The sequence came from a woman aged 35 to 49 in good health and CMV-seronegative. Source material: PBMCs. This chain connects TRBV10-3 to TRBJ1-1; 8 nucleotides line up with TRBD1. The CDR3 DNA reads as TGTGCCATCAGTGCCACCGGGACAGGTCTGAACACTGAAGCTTTCTTT. Amino acids: CAISATGTGLNTEAFF.